The text below deals with one T cell receptor beta chain. What it binds is unknown. The PCR was carried out with 60 Vbeta primers and 13 Jbeta primers. Original methodology: Among the unique TCR beta chains that a later analysis counted, about 85 million in all, some 10 million were shared. TCRdb's copy holds only in-frame clones and misses some; the assay was immunoSEQ multiplex PCR. Clone size and the V and J calls come from that table; the DNA yielded D and trimming. The listing contains approximately 140,000 clones. The source of the sample is a study of cytomegalovirus exposure and HLA in healthy donors. Study results and caveats: Among TCR beta chains of equal frequency, HLA-associated ones were more clonally expanded in a later analysis. It was likely that a cluster of highly shared sequence variants was a sequencing artifact.

The CDR3 consists of 16 residues. Trimming cost V 3 bases and J 0 bases; bases outside gene matches: 4. The V gene's germline CDR1 is MDHEN and CDR2 SYDVKM. Sequenced sample: PBMCs. This clonotype was obtained from a woman aged 40 to 50 in good health and CMV-seronegative. The rearrangement links TRBV28 to TRBJ1-4; 7 nucleotides agree with TRBD1. CDR3 amino acids: CASSFYRGATNEKLFF. DNA of the CDR3: TGTGCCAGCAGTTTTTACAGGGGAGCAACTAATGAAAAACTGTTTTTT.